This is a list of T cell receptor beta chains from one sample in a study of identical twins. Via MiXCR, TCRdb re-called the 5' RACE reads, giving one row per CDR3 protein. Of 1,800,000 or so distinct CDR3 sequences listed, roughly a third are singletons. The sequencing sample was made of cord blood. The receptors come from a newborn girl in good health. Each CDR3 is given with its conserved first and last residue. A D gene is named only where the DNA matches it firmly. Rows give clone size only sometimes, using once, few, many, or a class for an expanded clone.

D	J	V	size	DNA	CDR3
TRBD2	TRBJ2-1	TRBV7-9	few	TGTGCCAGCAGCTGGGGTAGCGGGGGGAATGAGCAGTTCTTC	CASSWGSGGNEQFF
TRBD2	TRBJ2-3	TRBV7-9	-	TGTGCCAGCAGCTTAATAAACCACCGGGACTACTTCACAGATACGCAGTATTTT	CASSLINHRDYFTDTQYF
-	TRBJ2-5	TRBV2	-	TGTGCCAGCAGTGAAGCAGGGAGCGAGACCCAGTACTTC	CASSEAGSETQYF
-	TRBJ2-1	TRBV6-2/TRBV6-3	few	TGTGCCAGCCGCCTTCGGGGATCGCAGTTCTTC	CASRLRGSQFF
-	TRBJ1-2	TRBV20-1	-	TGCAGTGCTAGGCGAGGAGGCGTGAACTATGGCTACACCTTC	CSARRGGVNYGYTF
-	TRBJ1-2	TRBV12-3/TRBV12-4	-	TGTGCCAGCAGTTTAGGGCGACAGCTCCTCTATGGCTACACCTTC	CASSLGRQLLYGYTF
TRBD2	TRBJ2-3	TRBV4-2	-	TGTGCCAGCAGCCAAGATCTGGCTAGCGGGGTCTCCTTCACAGATACGCAGTATTTT	CASSQDLASGVSFTDTQYF
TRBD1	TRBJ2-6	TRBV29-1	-	TGCAGCGTATCCGACAGGGCTGGGGCCAACGTCCTGACTTTC	CSVSDRAGANVLTF
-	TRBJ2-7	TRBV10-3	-	TGTGCCATCAGTGACCCTCCGACAGGCACCTACGAGCAGTACTTC	CAISDPPTGTYEQYF
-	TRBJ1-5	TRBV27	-	TGTGCCAGCAGTTTGGGGGGCTGGTATAGCAATCAGCCCCAGCATTTT	CASSLGGWYSNQPQHF
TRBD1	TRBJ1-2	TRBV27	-	TGTGCCAGCAGTTTATTCCAGGGGGCCTATGGCTACACCTTC	CASSLFQGAYGYTF
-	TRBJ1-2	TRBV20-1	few	TGCAGTGCTGGACGTCGGACACCAGGCTACACCTTC	CSAGRRTPGYTF
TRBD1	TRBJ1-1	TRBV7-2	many	TGTGCCAGCAGTTTAGGGGGGACAGGGAACACTGAAGCTTTCTTT	CASSLGGTGNTEAFF
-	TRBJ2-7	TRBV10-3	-	TGTGCCATCAGTGTCGCAACGGGAGCACCCTACGAGCAGTACTTC	CAISVATGAPYEQYF
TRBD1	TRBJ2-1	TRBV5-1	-	TGCGCCAGCAGCTTGGGGACAGGGTCGGGTTACAATGAGCAGTTCTTC	CASSLGTGSGYNEQFF
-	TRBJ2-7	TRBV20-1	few	TGCAGTGCTAGAGGAGGAGTTCAAACCCCCTCCTACGAGCAGTACTTC	CSARGGVQTPSYEQYF
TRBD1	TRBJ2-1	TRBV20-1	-	TGCAGCCACGGGACAGGGCGGGAGTACAATGAGCAGTTCTTC	CSHGTGREYNEQFF
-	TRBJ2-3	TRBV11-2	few	TGTGCCAGCAGCTCGCTGACAGGAGCTAGCACAGATACGCAGTATTTT	CASSSLTGASTDTQYF
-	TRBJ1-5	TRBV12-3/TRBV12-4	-	TGTGCCAGCAGTTTATTGGCAGGGGATAGCAATCAGCCCCAGCATTTT	CASSLLAGDSNQPQHF
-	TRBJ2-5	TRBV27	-	TGTGCCAGCAGTTTAACCTACAGGGATGGGGAGACCCAGTACTTC	CASSLTYRDGETQYF
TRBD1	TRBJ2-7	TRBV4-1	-	TGCGCCAGCAGCCAGTTGGAAACAGGGGGGTCCTACAATGAGCAGTACTTC	CASSQLETGGSYNEQYF
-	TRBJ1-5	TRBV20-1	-	TGCAGTGCTAGAGGGCGGGGTGTTTTGCGGCCCCAGCATTTT	CSARGRGVLRPQHF
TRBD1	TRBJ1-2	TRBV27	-	TGTGCCAGCAGTGCCCGACAGGGGTCTAACTATGGCTACACCTTC	CASSARQGSNYGYTF
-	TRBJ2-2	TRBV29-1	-	TGCAGCGTTGTGCCCCTTACGGCGTGGCCCGGGAAGGCAAACACCGGGGAGCTGTTTTTT	CSVVPLTAWPGKANTGELFF
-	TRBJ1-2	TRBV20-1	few	TGCAGTGCTGGCCGCGGGGCAGGGAATAACTATGGCTACACCTTC	CSAGRGAGNNYGYTF
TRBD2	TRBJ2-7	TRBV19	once	TGTGCCAGTAGTAAAACCCCCGGGACTAGCCCCTACGAGCAGTACTTC	CASSKTPGTSPYEQYF
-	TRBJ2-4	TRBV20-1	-	TGCAGTGCTAGAGTCCCGACAGGACTAGCCAAAAACATTCAGTACTTC	CSARVPTGLAKNIQYF
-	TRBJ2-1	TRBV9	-	TGTGCCAGCAGCGTAGAAAGCGGATCCTACAATGAGCAGTTCTTC	CASSVESGSYNEQFF
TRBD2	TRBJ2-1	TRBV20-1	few	TGCAGTGCTAGTCAACGGACTAGCGGGGCTAATGAGCAGTTCTTC	CSASQRTSGANEQFF
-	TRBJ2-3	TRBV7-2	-	TGTGCCAGCAGCCCTCGACGTGGGCCCACAGATGCGCAGTATTTT	CASSPRRGPTDAQYF
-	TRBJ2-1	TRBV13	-	TGTGCCAGCACCTCTGGCCCCGGGACCCGGGTTAATGAGCAGTTCTTC	CASTSGPGTRVNEQFF
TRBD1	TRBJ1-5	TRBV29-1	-	TGCAGCGCACAGGGGGGCAACAATCAGCCCCAGCATTTT	CSAQGGNNQPQHF
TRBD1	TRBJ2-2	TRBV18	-	TGTGCCAGCTCACCTATACAGGGGCCCGGGGAGCTGTTTTTT	CASSPIQGPGELFF
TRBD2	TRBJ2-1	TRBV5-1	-	TGCGCCAGCATACTCGCTAGCGGGGGGCTCAATGAGCAGTTCTTC	CASILASGGLNEQFF
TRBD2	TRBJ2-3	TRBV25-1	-	TGTGCCAGCAGACAGACTAGCGGGGGGGTTACAGATACGCAGTATTTT	CASRQTSGGVTDTQYF
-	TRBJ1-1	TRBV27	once	TGTGCCAGCGGTTCCTTTACAGGGTTGGGGAACACTGAAGCTTTCTTT	CASGSFTGLGNTEAFF
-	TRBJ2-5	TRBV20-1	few	TGCAGTGCTAGAGTCTCCGGGACTTCCACCAAGACCCAGTACTTC	CSARVSGTSTKTQYF
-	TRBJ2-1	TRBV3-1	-	TGTGCCAGCAGCCGACGTAATATAAGGGGTCCCTACAATGAGCAGTTCTTC	CASSRRNIRGPYNEQFF
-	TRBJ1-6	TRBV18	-	TGTGCCAGCTCACCAAAGAACGGGGATTCACCCCTCCACTTT	CASSPKNGDSPLHF
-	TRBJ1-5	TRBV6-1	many	TGTGCCAGCAGTGAAGGGGTAGGCAATCAGCCCCAGCATTTT	CASSEGVGNQPQHF
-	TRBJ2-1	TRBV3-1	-	TGTGCCAGCAGCCAAGACCCGAGCTCCTACAATGAGCGGTTCTTC	CASSQDPSSYNERFF
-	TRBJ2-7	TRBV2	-	TGTGCCAGCTTAAGGTCGGTACTCGGATCCTACGAGCAGTACTTC	CASLRSVLGSYEQYF
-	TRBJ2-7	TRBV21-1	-	TGTGCCAGCTACAACAGGGGACAGGGTGAAAACGAGCAGTACTTC	CASYNRGQGENEQYF
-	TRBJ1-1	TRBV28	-	TGTGCCAGCAGTTTATACGGCGGTAGGAACACTGAAGCTTTCTTT	CASSLYGGRNTEAFF
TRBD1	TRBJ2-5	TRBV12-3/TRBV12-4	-	TGTGCCAGCAGTTCCCGGACAGGGTCCAAGCAGTACTTC	CASSSRTGSKQYF
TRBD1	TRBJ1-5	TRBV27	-	TGTGCCAGCAGTTTAGGGGGGGGGACAGGGAGGGATAGCAATCAGCCCCAGCATTTT	CASSLGGGTGRDSNQPQHF
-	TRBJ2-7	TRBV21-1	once	TGTGCCAACAGCAAAGGAGGGGGGAGTAGCTACGAGCAGTACTTC	CANSKGGGSSYEQYF
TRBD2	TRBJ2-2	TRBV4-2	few	TGTGCCAGCAGCCCCGGGGGACTAGCGAACACCGGGGAGCTGTTTTTT	CASSPGGLANTGELFF
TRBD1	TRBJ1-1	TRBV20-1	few	TGCAGTGCTCGACAGGGGGCATGGTTGAACACTGAAGCTTTCTTT	CSARQGAWLNTEAFF
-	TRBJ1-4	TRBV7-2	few	TGTGCCAGCAGCTTCGGACAGTTTAATGAAAAACTGTTTTTT	CASSFGQFNEKLFF
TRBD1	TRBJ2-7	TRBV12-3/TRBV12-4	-	TGTGCCAGCAGGTTGACAGGGGTACATAACGAGCAGTACTTC	CASRLTGVHNEQYF
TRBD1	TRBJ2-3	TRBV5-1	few	TGCGCCAGCAGCCCACACAGGGGCCCCACAGATACGCAGTATTTT	CASSPHRGPTDTQYF
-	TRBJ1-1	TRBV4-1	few	TGCGCCAGCAGGGAAGGTACGAGACCTGAAGCTTTCTTT	CASREGTRPEAFF
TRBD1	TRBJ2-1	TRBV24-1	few	TGTGCCACCAGTGATTTACAGGGGGCGCCCGAGAATGAGCAGTTCTTC	CATSDLQGAPENEQFF
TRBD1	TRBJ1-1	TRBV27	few	TGTGCCAGCAGTTCCCGGACAGGCATGAACACTGAAGCTTTCTTT	CASSSRTGMNTEAFF
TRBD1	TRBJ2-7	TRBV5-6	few	TGTGCCAGCAGCTTGGCCAGGGACAGATCCATCTACGAGCAGTACTTC	CASSLARDRSIYEQYF